This TCR beta chain was captured by sequencing in a study of T cells after yellow fever vaccination. Study in general: SMART-Seq v4 Ultra Low Input prepared the low-cell-number fractions. Findings of the study overall: Abundant clonotypes (contaminants from the bulk population) could be present in FACS-sorted repertoires. After the booster, roughly 96% of CD4 and 75% to 90% of CD8 primary-response clones were re-detected.

The 5'RACE template-switching step produced TCR cDNA and added a universal primer site and UMIs. In TCRdb, the 5' RACE reads were re-called with MiXCR into one record per CDR3 protein. Among fewer than 350,000 distinct CDR3 sequences listed, 7.5% to 9% were seen once. This clonotype was seen a handful of times. Its specificity is not known. The V gene end was trimmed by 5 bases and the J gene end by 6 bases; junction bases not matched to a gene: 9. From germline, CDR1 is GTSNPN and CDR2 SVGIG (reference sequence). The CDR3 spans 16 residues. The sequence was obtained from a man younger than 35 who received the YFV17D yellow fever vaccine. The source material was PBMCs, sampled on the day of the first yellow fever vaccination. V usage is TRBV30 and J usage is TRBJ1-6; 11 bases fit TRBD1. The chain's CDR3 is CAWGGTGGVRNSPLHF. The CDR3 nucleotides read TGTGCCTGGGGGGGGACAGGGGGTGTTCGTAATTCACCCCTCCACTTT.